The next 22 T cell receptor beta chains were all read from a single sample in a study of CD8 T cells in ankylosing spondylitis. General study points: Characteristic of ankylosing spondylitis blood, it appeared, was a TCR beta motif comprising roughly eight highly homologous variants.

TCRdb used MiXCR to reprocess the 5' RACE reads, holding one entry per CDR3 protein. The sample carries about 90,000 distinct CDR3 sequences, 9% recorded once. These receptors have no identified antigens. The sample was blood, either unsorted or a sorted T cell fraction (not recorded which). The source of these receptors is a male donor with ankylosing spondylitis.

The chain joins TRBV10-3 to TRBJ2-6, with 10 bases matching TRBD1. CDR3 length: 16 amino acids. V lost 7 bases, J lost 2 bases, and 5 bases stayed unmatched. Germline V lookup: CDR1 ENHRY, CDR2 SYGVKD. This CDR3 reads CAITRTGGTGANVLTF. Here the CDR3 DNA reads TGTGCCATCACTAGGACAGGGGGTACTGGGGCCAACGTCCTGACTTTC.

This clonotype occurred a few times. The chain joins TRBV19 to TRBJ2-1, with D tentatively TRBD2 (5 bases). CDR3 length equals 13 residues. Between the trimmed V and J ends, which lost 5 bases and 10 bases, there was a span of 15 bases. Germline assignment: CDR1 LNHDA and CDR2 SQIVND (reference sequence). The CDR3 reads CASSSADGEEQFF. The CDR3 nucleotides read TGTGCCAGTAGTTCAGCTGACGGGGAGGAGCAGTTCTTC.

The CDR3 DNA sequence: TGTGCCAGCAGTTCCAACAGGGGCCCGAGCTCCTACAATGAGCAGTTCTTC. Amino acids: CASSSNRGPSSYNEQFF. This sequence joins TRBV27 and TRBJ2-1; 7 bases align to TRBD1. Trimming cost V 4 bases and J 0 bases; bases outside gene matches: 9. The CDR3 spans 17 residues. Germline CDR1 is MNHEY and CDR2 is SMNVEV (reference sequence).

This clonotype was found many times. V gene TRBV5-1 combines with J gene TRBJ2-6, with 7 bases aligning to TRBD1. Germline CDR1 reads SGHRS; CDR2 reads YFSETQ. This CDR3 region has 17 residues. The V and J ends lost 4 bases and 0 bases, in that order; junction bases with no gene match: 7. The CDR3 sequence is CASSNGQASSGANVLTF. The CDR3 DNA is TGCGCCAGCAGCAATGGACAGGCGAGCTCTGGGGCCAACGTCCTGACTTTC.

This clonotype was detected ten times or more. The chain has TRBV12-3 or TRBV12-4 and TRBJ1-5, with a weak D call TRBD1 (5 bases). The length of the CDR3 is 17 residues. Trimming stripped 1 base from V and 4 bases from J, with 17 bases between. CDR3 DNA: TGTGCCAGCAGTTTAGGTCTCCCGGGGGTATCTAATCAGCCCCAGCATTTT. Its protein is CASSLGLPGVSNQPQHF.

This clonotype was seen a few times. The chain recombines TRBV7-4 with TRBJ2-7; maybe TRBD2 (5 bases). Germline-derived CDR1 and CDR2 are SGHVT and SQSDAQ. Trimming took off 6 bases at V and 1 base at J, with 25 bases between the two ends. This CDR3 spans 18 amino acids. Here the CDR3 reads CASRPNTRSGDHSYEQYV. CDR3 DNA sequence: TGTGCCAGCAGGCCCAATACTAGATCAGGCGATCATTCCTACGAGCAGTACGTC.

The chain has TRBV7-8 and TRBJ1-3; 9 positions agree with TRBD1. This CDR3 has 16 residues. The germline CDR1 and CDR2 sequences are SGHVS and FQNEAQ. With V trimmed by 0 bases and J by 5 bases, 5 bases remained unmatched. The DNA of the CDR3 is TGTGCCAGCAGCTTAGCTACGGGACAGGGACGAAACACCATATATTTT. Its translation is CASSLATGQGRNTIYF. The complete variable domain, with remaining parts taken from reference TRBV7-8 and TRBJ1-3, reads GAGVSQSPRYKVAKRGQDVALRCDPISGHVSLFWYQQALGQGPEFLTYFQNEAQLDKSGLPSDRFFAERPEGSVSTLKIQRTQQEDSAVYLCASSLATGQGRNTIYFGEGSWLTVV.

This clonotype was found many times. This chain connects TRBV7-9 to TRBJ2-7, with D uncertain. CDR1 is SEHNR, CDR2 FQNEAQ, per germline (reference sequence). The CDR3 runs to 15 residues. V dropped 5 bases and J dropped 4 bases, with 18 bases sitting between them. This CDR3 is CASSSADKNGYEQYF. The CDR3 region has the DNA TGTGCCAGCAGCAGTGCAGACAAAAACGGGTACGAGCAGTACTTC. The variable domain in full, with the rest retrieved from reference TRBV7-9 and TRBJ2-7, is DTGVSQNPRHKITKRGQNVTFRCDPISEHNRLYWYRQTLGQGPEFLTYFQNEAQLEKSRLLSDRFSAERPKGSFSTLEIQRTEQGDSAMYLCASSSADKNGYEQYFGPGTRLTVT.

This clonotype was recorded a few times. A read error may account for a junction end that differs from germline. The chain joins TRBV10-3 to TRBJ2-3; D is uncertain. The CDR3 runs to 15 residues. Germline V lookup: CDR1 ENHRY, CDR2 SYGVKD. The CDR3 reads CATRPPKGSTDTQYF. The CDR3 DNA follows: TGTGCCACCCGCCCCCCTAAGGGTAGCACGGATACGCAGTATTTT.

The chain's CDR3 is CASSSDRVPIYF. The CDR3 coding sequence is TGTGCCAGCAGTTCAGACCGCGTTCCCATATATTTT. The V gene is TRBV12-3 or TRBV12-4, the J gene TRBJ1-3; D not certain. This CDR3 comprises 12 residues. Between the trimmed V and J ends, which lost 4 bases and 11 bases, there was a span of 12 bases.

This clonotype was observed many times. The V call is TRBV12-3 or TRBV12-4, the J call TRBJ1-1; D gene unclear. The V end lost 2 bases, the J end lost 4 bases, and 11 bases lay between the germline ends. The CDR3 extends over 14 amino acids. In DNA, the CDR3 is TGTGCCAGCAGTTTAAATCAGTATTCCACTGAAGCTTTCTTT. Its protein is CASSLNQYSTEAFF.

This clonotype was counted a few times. The CDR3, as DNA: TGTGCCAGTAGTAATAGCGGAATATACGAGCAGTACGTC. Amino acids: CASSNSGIYEQYV. The chain employs TRBV19 and TRBJ2-7; D is perhaps TRBD2 (6 bases). The V gene's germline CDR1 is LNHDA and CDR2 SQIVND (reference sequence). Deletions cut 4 bases from V and 4 bases from J, with 11 bases between. This CDR3 is built from 13 residues.

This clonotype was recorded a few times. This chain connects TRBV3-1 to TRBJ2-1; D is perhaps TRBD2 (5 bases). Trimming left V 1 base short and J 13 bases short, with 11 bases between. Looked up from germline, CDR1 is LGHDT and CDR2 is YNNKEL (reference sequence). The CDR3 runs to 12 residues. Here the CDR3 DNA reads TGTGCCAGCAGCCAAGGAGGGAGAGGACAGTTCTTC. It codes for CASSQGGRGQFF.

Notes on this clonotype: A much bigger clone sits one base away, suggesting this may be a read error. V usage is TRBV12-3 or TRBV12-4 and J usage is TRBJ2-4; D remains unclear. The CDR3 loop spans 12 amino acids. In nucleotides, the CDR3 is TGTACCAGCAGTTTGTCCCCCAGTGGAGAGTACTTC. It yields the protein CTSSLSPSGEYF.

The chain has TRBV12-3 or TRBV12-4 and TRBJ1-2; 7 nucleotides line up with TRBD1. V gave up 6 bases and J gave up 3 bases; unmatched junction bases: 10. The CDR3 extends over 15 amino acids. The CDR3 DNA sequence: TGTGCCAGCAGCCCAGGGACAGAGGTCGACTATGGCTACACCTTC. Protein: CASSPGTEVDYGYTF.

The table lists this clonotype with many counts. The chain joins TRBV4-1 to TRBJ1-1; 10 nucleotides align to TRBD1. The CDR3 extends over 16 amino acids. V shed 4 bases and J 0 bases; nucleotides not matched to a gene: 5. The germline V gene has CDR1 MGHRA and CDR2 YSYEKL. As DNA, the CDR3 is TGCGCCAGCAGCCCCCGGGACAGGGGAATGAACACTGAAGCTTTCTTT. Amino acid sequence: CASSPRDRGMNTEAFF.

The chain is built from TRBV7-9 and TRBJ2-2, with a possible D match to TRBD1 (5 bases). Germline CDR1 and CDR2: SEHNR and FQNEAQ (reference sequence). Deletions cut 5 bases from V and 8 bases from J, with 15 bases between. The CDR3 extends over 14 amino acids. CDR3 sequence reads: CASSIQGVVGELFF. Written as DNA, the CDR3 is TGTGCCAGCAGCATTCAGGGTGTCGTTGGGGAGCTGTTTTTT.

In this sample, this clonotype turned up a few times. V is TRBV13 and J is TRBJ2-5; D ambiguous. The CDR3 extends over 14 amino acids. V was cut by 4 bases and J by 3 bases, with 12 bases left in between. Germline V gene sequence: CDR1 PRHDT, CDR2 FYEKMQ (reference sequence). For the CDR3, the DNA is TGTGCCAGCAGCTCTCGAGGCGGCAAAGAGACCCAGTACTTC. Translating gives CASSSRGGKETQYF.

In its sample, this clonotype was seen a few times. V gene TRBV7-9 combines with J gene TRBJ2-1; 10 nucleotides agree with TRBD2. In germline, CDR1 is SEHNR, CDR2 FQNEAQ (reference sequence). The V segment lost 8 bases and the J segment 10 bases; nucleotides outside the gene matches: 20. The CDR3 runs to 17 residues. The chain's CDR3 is CASGPTTTSGNFGEQFF. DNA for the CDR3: TGTGCCAGCGGCCCCACTACTACTAGCGGGAATTTTGGGGAGCAGTTCTTC.

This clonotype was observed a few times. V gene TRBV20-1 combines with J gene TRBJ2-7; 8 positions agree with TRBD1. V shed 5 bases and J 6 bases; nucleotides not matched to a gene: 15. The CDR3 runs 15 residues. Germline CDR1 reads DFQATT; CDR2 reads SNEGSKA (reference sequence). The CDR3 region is CSALICRDRRCEQYV. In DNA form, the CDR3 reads TGCAGTGCTCTAATCTGCCGGGACAGGAGATGCGAGCAGTACGTC.

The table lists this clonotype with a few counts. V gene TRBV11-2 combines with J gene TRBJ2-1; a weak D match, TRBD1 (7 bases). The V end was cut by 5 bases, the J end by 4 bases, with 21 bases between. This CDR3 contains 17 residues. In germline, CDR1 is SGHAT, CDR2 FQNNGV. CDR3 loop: CASSRQGGQLLYNEQFF. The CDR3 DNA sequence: TGTGCCAGCAGCCGTCAGGGGGGCCAGCTCCTATACAATGAGCAGTTCTTC.

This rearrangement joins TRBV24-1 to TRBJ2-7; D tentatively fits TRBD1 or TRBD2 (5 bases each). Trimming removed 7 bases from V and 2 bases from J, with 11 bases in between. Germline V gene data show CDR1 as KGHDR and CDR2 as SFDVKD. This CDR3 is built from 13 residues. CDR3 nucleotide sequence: TGTGCCACCAGCCGGGGCAGAGCCTACGAGCAGTACTTC. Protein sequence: CATSRGRAYEQYF.